Following are 23 T cell receptor beta chains from one sample sequenced in a study of vaccination effects on CD4 cells after COVID-19. Produced via immunoSEQ multiplex PCR; TCRdb's table is partial and in-frame only. The repertoire includes under 60,000 clones, 76% of them detected once, and around 5.5% sits in the top ten. For these receptors, no antigen is known. Antigen-specific CD4+ T cells were expanded with viral peptide pools in the ViraFEST assay before sequencing. Researchers isolated CD4+ T cells once approximately eleven days of culture had elapsed. A positive SARS-CoV-2 PCR test fell between March and December 2020. The specimen was CD4+ T cells from PBMCs cultured with HIV peptides, collected before COVID-19 vaccination. Sample subset: HIV-1 Nef peptide pool negative control/reference culture. Receptors were obtained from a human donor who had a prior SARS-CoV-2 infection.

This chain connects TRBV3-1 (or the pseudogene TRBV3-2) to TRBJ1-4; TRBD1 matches 7 bases. CDR1 and CDR2 (germline): LGHDT, YNNKEL (reference sequence). The trim removed 6 bases at V and 8 bases at J, leaving 3 bases unmatched. This CDR3 has 12 residues. The CDR3 spells CASRVGQEKLFF. The CDR3 DNA reads TGTGCCAGCAGGGTGGGACAGGAAAAACTGTTTTTT.

The chain links TRBV5-5 to TRBJ1-2; D unclear. The CDR3 is 13 residues long. CDR1 is SGHKS, CDR2 YYEKEE, per germline (reference sequence). Trimming removed 1 base from V and 1 base from J, with 5 bases in between. The CDR3: CASSLSGNYGYTF. As DNA, the CDR3 is TGTGCCAGCAGCTTGTCTGGTAACTATGGCTACACCTTC.

The chain joins TRBV9 to TRBJ2-1; unclear D gene. This CDR3 is 15 amino acids long. V was cut by 0 bases and J by 2 bases, with 9 bases left in between. Germline V CDR1 and CDR2: SGDLS, YYNGEE. CDR3 in amino acids: CASSVGGDTYNEQFF. Written as DNA, the CDR3 is TGTGCCAGCAGCGTAGGGGGTGATACCTACAATGAGCAGTTCTTC. Filled out from reference TRBV9 and TRBJ2-1, the complete variable domain reads DSGVTQTPKHLITATGQRVTLRCSPRSGDLSVYWYQQSLDQGLQFLIQYYNGEERAKGNILERFSAQQFPDLHSELNLSSLELGDSALYFCASSVGGDTYNEQFFGPGTRLTVL.

The CDR3 spells CASSETGSGSPLHF. CDR3 coding DNA: TGTGCCAGCAGCGAAACAGGGTCGGGGTCACCCCTCCACTTT. V usage is TRBV7-9 and J usage is TRBJ1-6, with D possibly matching TRBD1 (6 bases). The CDR3 runs to 14 residues. CDR1 and CDR2 from the germline V gene are SEHNR and FQNEAQ (reference sequence). The germline V and J ends were trimmed by 5 bases and 10 bases, with 15 bases remaining between them. The whole variable domain, remainder taken from reference TRBV7-9 and TRBJ1-6, is DTGVSQNPRHKITKRGQNVTFRCDPISEHNRLYWYRQTLGQGPEFLTYFQNEAQLEKSRLLSDRFSAERPKGSFSTLEIQRTEQGDSAMYLCASSETGSGSPLHFGNGTRLTVT.

V and J are TRBV4-3 and TRBJ1-3; D is unclear. The CDR3 consists of 16 residues. Germline V gene data show CDR1 as LGHNA and CDR2 as YSLEER. V shed 8 bases and J shed 1 base, with 18 bases lying between them. The CDR3: CASRPGSIYSGNTIYF. CDR3 DNA: TGCGCCAGCCGTCCGGGGAGTATCTATTCTGGAAACACCATATATTTT.

This chain uses TRBV5-4 with TRBJ2-6; 7 positions match TRBD1. J was trimmed by 4 bases and V by 4 bases; bases with no gene match: 8. Germline V gives CDR1 SGHNT, CDR2 YYREEE (reference sequence). CDR3 length: 16 amino acids. CDR3 sequence (DNA): TGTGCCAGCAGCAACCTCGACAGGGCGGGGGCCAACGTCCTGACTTTC. Its translation: CASSNLDRAGANVLTF.

The chain recombines TRBV2 with TRBJ2-7; no definite D call. The germline CDR1 and CDR2 sequences are SNHLY and FYNNEI. V shed 7 bases and J shed 2 bases, with 15 bases lying between them. The CDR3 extends over 14 amino acids. The CDR3 loop reads CASILSHRTYEQYF. DNA for the CDR3: TGTGCCAGCATCCTTTCCCACAGAACCTACGAGCAGTACTTC.

J is TRBJ2-7 and V is TRBV6-5; either TRBD1 or TRBD2 may supply D (5 bases each). CDR1 is MNHEY and CDR2 is SVGAGI in the germline V gene. This CDR3 comprises 13 residues. The V end was cut by 9 bases, the J end by 2 bases, with 14 bases between. The CDR3 region is CASRDPPTYEQYF. Written as DNA, the CDR3 is TGTGCCAGTCGGGACCCCCCGACCTACGAGCAGTACTTC.

The rearrangement joins TRBV20-1 to TRBJ1-1; D gene uncertain. Deletions cut 3 bases from V and 4 bases from J, with 6 bases between. CDR1 DFQATT and CDR2 SNEGSKA come from the germline V gene (reference sequence). The CDR3 spans 11 residues. Here the CDR3 reads CSARGSTEAFF. The DNA of the CDR3 is TGCAGTGCTAGGGGCAGCACTGAAGCTTTCTTT.

The V gene is TRBV29-1, the J gene TRBJ2-5; D call uncertain. The germline gives CDR1 SQVTM, CDR2 ANQGSEA. The germline V and J ends were trimmed by 5 bases and 0 bases, with 10 bases remaining between them. The CDR3 loop spans 13 amino acids. CDR3 nucleotides: TGCAGCGTTTTTTGGCGGTACCAAGAGACCCAGTACTTC. Its translation is CSVFWRYQETQYF.

This chain connects TRBV4-3 to TRBJ2-6; D is unresolved. The length of the CDR3 is 17 residues. Trimming removed 0 bases at V and 0 bases at J, with 9 bases between. CDR1 and CDR2 (germline): LGHNA, YSLEER. Here the CDR3 DNA reads TGCGCCAGCAGCCAAGAATCTGTTGTCTCTGGGGCCAACGTCCTGACTTTC. It is translated as CASSQESVVSGANVLTF.

The V call is TRBV12-2, the J call TRBJ1-5; no DNA check was done on the table's D call, TRBD1. TRBV12-2 is deemed a pseudogene. CDR3 size: 16 residues. The CDR3 DNA reads as TGTGCAAGTCGCTTTGGTCTTGGACAGAGCAATCAGCCCCAGCATTTT. This translates into CASRFGLGQSNQPQHF.

This chain uses TRBV6-5 with TRBJ1-2; 8 bases fit TRBD1. Trimming took 4 bases from V and 5 from J; bases not matched to a gene: 9. The CDR3 extends over 15 amino acids. Germline CDR1 is MNHEY and CDR2 is SVGAGI. CDR3 in DNA: TGTGCCAGCAGTTTAACCGGGACAGGTGATTATGGCTACACCTTC. Protein sequence: CASSLTGTGDYGYTF.

The rearrangement joins TRBV7-3 to TRBJ2-7; D unresolved. The CDR3 consists of 15 residues. The germline gives CDR1 SGHTA, CDR2 FQGTGA. V dropped 2 bases and J dropped 7 bases, with 18 bases sitting between them. CDR3 nucleotide sequence: TGTGCCAGCAGCTTAGACGCGGCAGTCATGAGGGAGCAGTACTTC. It yields the protein CASSLDAAVMREQYF.

The chain carries TRBV18 and TRBJ2-1; D uncertain. Germline loops: CDR1 KGHSH, CDR2 LQKENI. V shed 0 bases and J shed 5 bases, with 14 bases lying between them. This CDR3 is 16 amino acids long. CDR3 DNA sequence: TGTGCCAGCTCACCACCCCTAGGCGGACCCGACAATGAGCAGTTCTTC. This sequence encodes CASSPPLGGPDNEQFF.

This rearrangement joins TRBV7-8 to TRBJ2-7, with a weak D call TRBD1 (6 bases). The CDR3 loop spans 15 amino acids. The germline gives CDR1 SGHVS, CDR2 FQNEAQ. Trimming left V 2 bases short and J 0 bases short, with 11 bases between. CDR3 sequence reads: CASSLYRVLSYEQYF. For the CDR3, the DNA is TGTGCCAGCAGCTTATACAGGGTCCTCTCCTACGAGCAGTACTTC.

This clone was detected a few times. The CDR3 DNA follows: TGTGCCAGCAGAAGGACAGGGTCCGCCGTTGAGGGCTACACCTTC. Protein sequence: CASRRTGSAVEGYTF. J is TRBJ1-2 and V is TRBV6-6, with 8 bases identical to TRBD1. CDR1 MNHNY and CDR2 SVGAGI come from the germline V gene (reference sequence). After removal of 6 bases from V and 8 bases from J, the junction contained 14 bases not matched to a gene. The CDR3 spans 15 residues.

The table lists this clone with a few counts. The chain uses TRBV7-2 and TRBJ2-1, with D hard to call. Germline CDR1 SGHTA, CDR2 FQGNSA. This CDR3 comprises 15 residues. The V and J ends lost 2 bases and 2 bases respectively, with 10 bases between them. As DNA, the CDR3 is TGTGCCAGCAGCTTAAACCTCCCGCCCTACAATGAGCAGTTCTTC. Translating it yields CASSLNLPPYNEQFF.

The chain joins TRBV2 to TRBJ1-5; no clear D gene. The CDR3 runs 14 residues. The ends were cut back, 3 bases at V and 0 bases at J, with 6 bases in the middle. Germline CDR1 reads SNHLY; CDR2 reads FYNNEI. CDR3 nucleotide sequence: TGTGCCAGCAGTGACACTTATAGCAATCAGCCCCAGCATTTT. Translated, it gives CASSDTYSNQPQHF.

This clone showed up just a few times. This chain links TRBV18 with TRBJ2-7, with D unresolved. V shed 3 bases and J shed 2 bases, with 5 bases lying between them. Germline lookup yields CDR1 KGHSH and CDR2 LQKENI. This CDR3 is built from 12 residues. The CDR3 sequence is CASSPSTYEQYF. Written as DNA, the CDR3 is TGTGCCAGCTCACCCAGCACCTACGAGCAGTACTTC.

This clone showed up just a few times. The chain links TRBV24-1 to TRBJ2-3; maybe TRBD2 (5 bases). This CDR3 contains 18 residues. Germline V gives CDR1 KGHDR, CDR2 SFDVKD. V lost 0 bases and J lost 1, with 16 bases in between. The DNA of the CDR3 is TGTGCCACCAGTGATTTGCAACCTGGCGATAGCGGCACAGATACGCAGTATTTT. It yields the protein CATSDLQPGDSGTDTQYF.

The chain carries TRBV6-5 and TRBJ2-1, with D possibly matching TRBD1 (7 bases). Germline loops: CDR1 MNHEY, CDR2 SVGAGI. With 8 bases removed from V and 2 bases from J, the gap between germline ends came to 13 bases. The CDR3 consists of 14 residues. The CDR3: CASRGRGAYNEQFF. CDR3 in DNA: TGTGCCAGCCGGGGCAGGGGGGCCTACAATGAGCAGTTCTTC.

CDR3 nucleotide sequence: TGTGCCAGCAGCTTTGGGGCCGGAAACACCATATATTTT. Its translation is CASSFGAGNTIYF. The chain couples TRBV7-3 to TRBJ1-3; perhaps TRBD1 as D (5 bases). With 3 bases removed from V and 4 bases from J, the gap between germline ends came to 7 bases. CDR1 and CDR2 (germline): SGHTA, FQGTGA. CDR3 size: 13 residues.